This T cell receptor beta chain was obtained from a study of blood T cell repertoires in COVID-19. In the study overall: Acute and convalescent COVID-19 samples came from the United States, Italy and Spain. The analysed material was cDNA or gDNA that came from T cells, B-cell-depleted T cells, or PBMCs.

In the source study's methods: Scientists estimated how many nucleated cells there were by amplifying reference gene primers. Sequenced by immunoSEQ multiplex PCR; TCRdb stores in-frame clones only, minus some. D and trimming come from the DNA, and the V and J calls and clone size come from that table. In the table there are 25,000 to 30,000 clones, roughly 85% of which are singletons. The germline V gene has CDR1 SNHLY and CDR2 FYNNEI. V dropped 6 bases and J dropped 1; count of bases not matched to a gene: 11. CDR3 size: 17 residues. Sequencing input: peripheral blood. The J gene is TRBJ1-3, the V gene TRBV2; 8 positions match TRBD1. The TCR sequence derives from a woman in her forties or fifties with active COVID-19. CDR3 amino acids: CASRSPGQATSGNTIYF. The CDR3 DNA is TGTGCCAGCAGAAGCCCGGGACAGGCAACTTCTGGAAACACCATATATTTT.